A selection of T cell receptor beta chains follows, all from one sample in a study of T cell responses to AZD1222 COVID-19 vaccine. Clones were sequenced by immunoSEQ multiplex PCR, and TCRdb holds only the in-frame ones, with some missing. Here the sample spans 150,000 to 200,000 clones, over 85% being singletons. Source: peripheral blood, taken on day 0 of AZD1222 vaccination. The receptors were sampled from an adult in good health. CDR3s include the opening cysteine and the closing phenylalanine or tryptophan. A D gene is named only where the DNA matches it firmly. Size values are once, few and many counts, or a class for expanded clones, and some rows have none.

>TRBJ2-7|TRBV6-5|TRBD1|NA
TGTGCCAGTTATCCCGGGACAGGGATCCACGAGCAGTACTTC
CASYPGTGIHEQYF
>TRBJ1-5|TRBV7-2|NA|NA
TGTGCCAGCAGCTTAGCCTCTTTTAGTGAGGGAGGGCAGCCCCAGCATTTT
CASSLASFSEGGQPQHF
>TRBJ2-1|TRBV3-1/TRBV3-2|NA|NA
TGTGCCAGCAGCCAAGACTTCCTCTCCTACAATGAGCAGTTCTTC
CASSQDFLSYNEQFF
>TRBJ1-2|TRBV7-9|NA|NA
TGTGCCAGCAGCCTCGGGGTTACCGATGGCTACACCTTC
CASSLGVTDGYTF
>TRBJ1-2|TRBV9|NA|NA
TGTGCCAGCAGCACACGTATTGGCTACACCTTC
CASSTRIGYTF
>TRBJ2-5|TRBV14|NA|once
TGTGCCAGCAGCCATGTGACAGCCCAAGAGACCCAGTACTTC
CASSHVTAQETQYF
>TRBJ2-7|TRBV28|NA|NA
TGTGCCAGCAGTTTAAGGCGGGGAGCTGCCTACGAGCAGTACTTC
CASSLRRGAAYEQYF
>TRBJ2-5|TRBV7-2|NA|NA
TGTGCCAGCAGCCAGAGCTCTAACGAAGAGACCCAGTACTTC
CASSQSSNEETQYF
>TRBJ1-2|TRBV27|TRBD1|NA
TGTGCCAGCAGCTCCAGGGGGCGGAACTATGGCTACACCTTC
CASSSRGRNYGYTF
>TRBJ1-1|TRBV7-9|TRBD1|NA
TGTGCCAGCAGCCTCAGGGGGCCCAACACTGAAGCTTTCTTT
CASSLRGPNTEAFF
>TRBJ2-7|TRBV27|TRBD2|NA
TGTGCCAGCAGTTTTCTGGGCGGGAGCTCCTACGAGCAGTACTTC
CASSFLGGSSYEQYF
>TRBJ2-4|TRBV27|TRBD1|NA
TGTGCCAGCAGGCCGGGACAGGGACCGCCTATAGCCAAAAACATTCAGTACTTC
CASRPGQGPPIAKNIQYF
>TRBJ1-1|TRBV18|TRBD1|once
TGTGCCAGCTCACCGTACGCGGGAGGACAGGGAACTGAAGCTTTCTTT
CASSPYAGGQGTEAFF
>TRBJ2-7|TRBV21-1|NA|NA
NA
CASSKEVASGSCDEQYF